The text below deals with one T cell receptor (beta chain). Its target is not known. Per the germline V gene, CDR1 is SEHNR and CDR2 is FQNEAQ (reference sequence). V shed 4 bases and J 3 bases; nucleotides not matched to a gene: 5. The CDR3 covers 16 residues. The assay was immunoSEQ multiplex PCR, and TCRdb's table has in-frame clones only and misses some. The sample shows under 75,000 clones, roughly 91% of them seen only once. The sample comes from a study of OX40 agonist ivuxolimab in advanced cancers. The overall study: Patients received intravenous ivuxolimab every 2 weeks at 0.01 to 10 mg/kg. Among those enrolled, mean age was roughly 55 years (range roughly 20 to 79) and about 82% were male.

Study observations and caveats: The authors also found low normalized T-cell clonal expansion in some nonresponders. Both blood CD4+ and CD8+ T cells showed clonal growth by week 6 at 0.1 to 3.0 mg/kg.

Sequences were derived from CD4+ or CD8+ T cells sorted from blood, sampled in a trial of the OX40 agonist ivuxolimab. The chain links TRBV7-9 to TRBJ2-5, with 13 bases that match TRBD2. This TCR came from an adult with an advanced solid tumor such as melanoma, head and neck, liver or kidney cancer. This chain's CDR3 is CASSSTLAGGKETQYF. The CDR3 DNA reads as TGTGCCAGCAGCTCGACACTAGCGGGAGGGAAAGAGACCCAGTACTTC.